The subject of this entry is one TCR beta chain. Which antigen it targets is not known. It has no much larger one-base neighbor in the sample; base qualities were not kept. The trial excluded patients who had a history of autoimmune disease or were on systemic immunosuppression. Peripheral blood for TCR sequencing was drawn from every dose cohort at baseline, at cycle 4 day 1 and at cycle 7 day 1. The samples were drawn from a first-in-human, open-label, multicenter phase I dose-escalation trial of ivuxolimab. The trial enrolled adults with locally advanced or metastatic head and neck squamous cell, hepatocellular, melanoma or renal cell carcinoma. Before TCR sequencing, CD4+ and CD8+ T cells were separately sorted from peripheral blood. The data belong to a study of OX40 agonist ivuxolimab in advanced cancers. Some background on the complete study: Ivuxolimab, which targeted the costimulatory receptor OX40 (CD134), was an agonistic, fully human IgG2 monoclonal antibody. The purpose of peripheral TCRbeta sequencing was to test whether ivuxolimab changed TCR sequence diversity and led to clonal T-cell expansion. Partial responses occurred in three dose-escalation patients, of whom one had hepatocellular carcinoma and two had cutaneous melanoma. Intravenous ivuxolimab was administered to patients every 2 weeks at six dose levels: 0.01, 0.1, 0.3, 1.5, 3 and 10 mg/kg. The dose-escalation cohort was 82.7% male with a mean age of about 54 years, ranging from roughly 23 to 90. Prior anti-PD-1, anti-PD-L1 or anti-CTLA-4 therapy was permitted, and about 40% of dose-escalation patients had received checkpoint inhibitors. Of the approximately 50 patients in dose escalation, about 20 had hepatocellular carcinoma, about 15 had melanoma, 9 had renal cell carcinoma and 9 had head and neck cancer. The paper describes the monotherapy dose-escalation part (N of about 55 patients) of the phase I trial of ivuxolimab.

To sequence the TCRbeta CDR3 region, genomic DNA was isolated from the sorted cells. The immunoSEQ Assay was used for sequencing of TCRbeta CDR3 regions. TCRdb retrieved this table from immuneACCESS and kept in-frame rearrangements only. Not all clones are present; in checked studies, unresolved V genes account for under half, and no reason is known for the remainder. The sample table contains tens of thousands of clones; only one count was recorded for about 91% of them. 0.15% to 0.2% of the sample is held by the ten biggest clonotypes. Points the paper makes about the study in general: In the 0.1-3.0 mg/kg groups, partial responders were among the patients with the lowest normalized peripheral clonal expansion, particularly in CD8+ T cells. The antigen specificity of the peripheral T cells that underwent clonal expansion was not determined. Low levels of normalized T-cell clonal expansion were also seen in some patients who did not respond. At doses from 0.1 to 3.0 mg/kg, clonal expansion was seen in both CD4+ and CD8+ blood T cells between baseline and week 6. On average, CD8+ T cells showed more expanded clones than CD4+ T cells after ivuxolimab.

The CDR3 goes from the cysteine to the valine over 14 residues. The sequence is cut down to CDR3 DNA, 42 bases in frame from base 1. V was cut back by 5 bases and J by 3 bases, leaving a gap of 14 bases between them. The germline V gene specifies MNHEY as CDR1 and SVGAGI as CDR2. Recombination connected TRBV6-5 to TRBJ2-7; the D match is possibly TRBD1 or TRBD2, with 5 bases aligned in each. Sample: CD4+ or CD8+ T cells sorted from blood, taken in a trial of the OX40 agonist ivuxolimab. The TCR was taken from an adult with an advanced solid tumor such as melanoma, head and neck, liver or kidney cancer. The sequence in DNA is TGTGCCAGCAGTCCGGGACCTTCGTTCTACGAGCAGTACGTC. This translates into CASSPGPSFYEQYV.